What follows are 21 T cell receptor beta chains derived from one specimen sequenced in a study of blood T cell repertoires in COVID-19. The assay was immunoSEQ multiplex PCR, and TCRdb's table has in-frame clones only and misses some. The sample shows roughly 230,000 clones, 90% of them seen only once. Material: peripheral blood. All receptors come from a woman aged 55-75 years with COVID-19, enrolled during active disease.

This sequence joins TRBV7-2 and TRBJ1-3; no clear D. The germline V gene encodes CDR1 SGHTA and CDR2 FQGNSA. This CDR3 region has 17 residues. V was trimmed by 2 bases and J by 3 bases, leaving 17 bases between them. The DNA of the CDR3 is TGTGCCAGCAGCTTAACACGCAGGCCCAGCTTTGGAAACACCATATATTTT. It encodes CASSLTRRPSFGNTIYF.

The rearrangement uses TRBV5-1 and TRBJ2-1, with D perhaps TRBD1 (6 bases). Germline V gene data show CDR1 as SGHRS and CDR2 as YFSETQ. V gave up 3 bases and J gave up 3 bases, with 16 bases separating them. The CDR3 has 16 amino acids. The CDR3 protein is CASSYEGTTLYNEQFF. CDR3 coding DNA: TGCGCCAGCAGCTATGAAGGGACAACGCTCTACAATGAGCAGTTCTTC.

The genes are TRBV27 and TRBJ2-7, with D uncertain. V was cut by 3 bases and J by 2 bases, with 8 bases left in between. The CDR3 covers 13 residues. Germline-derived CDR1 and CDR2 are MNHEY and SMNVEV (reference sequence). In DNA form, the CDR3 reads TGTGCCAGCAGTTTGAGGCAAACCTACGAGCAGTACTTC. It translates to CASSLRQTYEQYF.

V is TRBV6-2 or TRBV6-3 and J is TRBJ2-1; 12 bases are shared with TRBD2. Per the germline V gene, CDR1 is MNHEY and CDR2 is SVGEGT. This CDR3 spans 15 amino acids. After removal of 5 bases from V and 4 bases from J, the junction contained 3 bases not matched to a gene. The CDR3 sequence is CASSLAGGLYNEQFF. The CDR3 DNA reads TGTGCCAGCAGTCTAGCGGGGGGGTTATACAATGAGCAGTTCTTC.

This sequence joins TRBV18 and TRBJ1-1, with D perhaps TRBD1 (6 bases). V dropped 6 bases and J dropped 1 base, with 15 bases sitting between them. The CDR3 sequence is 15 residues long. Germline values: CDR1 KGHSH, CDR2 LQKENI. The DNA of the CDR3 is TGTGCCAGCTCCCGCTGGGACACCTCGAACACTGAAGCTTTCTTT. Its translation is CASSRWDTSNTEAFF.

V is TRBV18 and J is TRBJ2-4, with 7 nucleotides matching TRBD1. The germline V gene has CDR1 KGHSH and CDR2 LQKENI. V was pared by 4 bases and J by 1 base, with 7 bases of the junction left unmatched. This CDR3 is 16 amino acids long. The CDR3 DNA sequence: TGTGCCAGCTCACAGAATGACAGGGTGGCCAAAAACATTCAGTACTTC. This codes for CASSQNDRVAKNIQYF.

V usage is TRBV13 and J usage is TRBJ1-2; TRBD1 matches at 8 bases. The V and J ends lost 0 bases and 8 bases, in that order; junction bases with no gene match: 11. This CDR3 has 16 residues. Germline CDR1 reads PRHDT; CDR2 reads FYEKMQ (reference sequence). CDR3 nucleotides: TGTGCCAGCAGCTTAGGCTGGCAGGGGGCATTGGGCGGCTACACCTTC. This gives the protein CASSLGWQGALGGYTF.

The chain uses TRBV6-5 and TRBJ2-1; 9 bases match TRBD2. Unmatched junction bases numbered 2, after V lost 2 bases and J lost 6 bases. Germline CDR1 MNHEY, CDR2 SVGAGI. The CDR3 runs 14 residues. CDR3 nucleotide sequence: TGTGCCAGCAGTTACGCGGGGGGGTCCAATGAGCAGTTCTTC. This sequence encodes CASSYAGGSNEQFF.

The rearrangement links TRBV3-1 (or the pseudogene TRBV3-2) to TRBJ2-5, with 11 bases aligning to TRBD1. V lost 2 bases to trimming and J lost 7 bases; unmatched junction nucleotides: 3. The CDR3 length is 14 residues. Per germline, CDR1 LGHDT and CDR2 YNNKEL (reference sequence). The chain's CDR3 is CASSQTGTGGTQYF. The CDR3 region has the DNA TGTGCCAGCAGCCAAACCGGGACAGGGGGGACCCAGTACTTC.

This chain uses TRBV18 with TRBJ1-2; 7 positions agree with TRBD1. The germline V gene has CDR1 KGHSH and CDR2 LQKENI. The V and J ends lost 3 bases and 8 bases, in that order; junction bases with no gene match: 15. This CDR3 has 16 amino acids. Here the CDR3 DNA reads TGTGCCAGCTCACCGAGACAGGGTAGTACCCCAGGGGGCTACACCTTC. The encoded protein is CASSPRQGSTPGGYTF. The whole variable domain, filled in from reference TRBV18 and TRBJ1-2, reads NAGVMQNPRHLVRRRGQEARLRCSPMKGHSHVYWYRQLPEEGLKFMVYLQKENIIDESGMPKERFSAEFPKEGPSILRIQQVVRGDSAAYFCASSPRQGSTPGGYTFGSGTRLTVV.

The genes are TRBV7-8 and TRBJ1-2; weak D call: TRBD1 (5 bases). V lost 5 bases, J lost 2 bases, and 12 bases lay in between. Per germline, CDR1 SGHVS and CDR2 FQNEAQ. This CDR3 region has 14 residues. The CDR3 sequence: CASSPDSSNYGYTF. The DNA for the CDR3 is TGTGCCAGCAGCCCAGACAGCTCAAACTATGGCTACACCTTC.

V usage is TRBV27 and J usage is TRBJ1-2; a weak D match, TRBD1 (5 bases). CDR3 length equals 13 residues. V dropped 4 bases and J dropped 5 bases, with 11 bases sitting between them. Looked up from germline, CDR1 is MNHEY and CDR2 is SMNVEV (reference sequence). The chain's CDR3 is CASSSRGPYGYTF. CDR3 DNA sequence: TGTGCCAGCAGTTCGCGGGGCCCGTATGGCTACACCTTC.

This clone was counted once. The genes are TRBV30 and TRBJ2-5, with TRBD1 identical over 7 bases. The CDR3 covers 13 residues. CDR1 GTSNPN and CDR2 SVGIG come from the germline V gene (reference sequence). Trimming at V came to 3 bases and at J to 2 bases, leaving 3 bases not matched to a gene. The CDR3 nucleotides read TGTGCCTGGAGCGGGGACAGTCAAGAGACCCAGTACTTC. Protein sequence: CAWSGDSQETQYF.

The chain employs TRBV11-2 and TRBJ1-1, with a tentative D call TRBD1 (5 bases). CDR3 length equals 14 residues. The V gene's germline CDR1 is SGHAT and CDR2 FQNNGV. Between the trimmed V and J ends, which lost 1 base and 0 bases, there was a span of 6 bases. In DNA form, the CDR3 reads TGTGCCAGCAGCTTAGTAGGGGTGAACACTGAAGCTTTCTTT. Its translation: CASSLVGVNTEAFF.

The chain has TRBV24-1 and TRBJ2-3, with 9 bases that match TRBD2. The CDR3 covers 14 residues. CDR1 is KGHDR, CDR2 SFDVKD, per germline. Trimming took 4 bases from V and 3 from J; bases not matched to a gene: 1. CDR3 region: CATSERGGTDTQYF. CDR3 DNA sequence: TGTGCCACCAGTGAGCGGGGGGGAACAGATACGCAGTATTTT.

With respect to this clone: This CDR3 is also generated by other DNA sequences in the sample. The J gene is TRBJ1-2, the V gene TRBV7-9; possibly TRBD1 for D (5 bases). The V and J ends lost 1 base and 4 bases respectively, with 10 bases between them. The CDR3 loop spans 14 amino acids. CDR1 is SEHNR and CDR2 is FQNEAQ in the germline V gene (reference sequence). CDR3 loop: CASSLGGLSYGYTF. The CDR3 DNA is TGTGCCAGCAGCTTAGGGGGACTGAGCTATGGCTACACCTTC.

The chain links TRBV9 to TRBJ1-2, with D possibly matching TRBD1 (6 bases). V dropped 0 bases and J dropped 4 bases, with 13 bases sitting between them. The CDR3 has 15 amino acids. Germline assignment: CDR1 SGDLS and CDR2 YYNGEE. The DNA of the CDR3 is TGTGCCAGCAGCGTAGGTTCAGGGGTTATCTATGGCTACACCTTC. It specifies CASSVGSGVIYGYTF.

This clone was found a few times. The rearrangement links TRBV6-2 or TRBV6-3 to TRBJ2-2, with a weak D call TRBD1 (6 bases). Trimming left V 4 bases short and J 4 bases short, with 16 bases between. The CDR3 runs to 16 residues. Germline CDR1 MNHEY, CDR2 SVGEGT. The CDR3 nucleotides read TGTGCCAGCAGTTCCCAGACAGGACGCGGCACCGGGGAGCTGTTTTTT. This codes for CASSSQTGRGTGELFF.

V gene TRBV5-1 combines with J gene TRBJ1-2; a possible D gene is TRBD1 (6 bases). This CDR3 is built from 15 residues. Trimming took 0 bases from V and 5 from J, leaving 14 bases between them. Looked up from germline, CDR1 is SGHRS and CDR2 is YFSETQ. CDR3 DNA: TGCGCCAGCAGCTTGGATAGACGGGACAAGTATGGCTACACCTTC. As protein: CASSLDRRDKYGYTF.

This clone was counted a few times. The rearrangement joins TRBV12-5 to TRBJ2-1, with D possibly being TRBD1 (5 bases). Germline CDR1 LGHNT, CDR2 FRNRAP. The CDR3 covers 13 residues. Between the trimmed V and J ends, which lost 7 bases and 5 bases, there was a span of 12 bases. The CDR3 sequence: CASAGNPDNEQFF. CDR3 coding DNA: TGTGCTAGTGCAGGGAACCCTGACAATGAGCAGTTCTTC.

The rearrangement uses TRBV27 and TRBJ1-2; D remains ambiguous. The CDR3 totals 13 residues. The germline V and J ends were trimmed by 6 bases and 0 bases, with 8 bases remaining between them. Germline lookup yields CDR1 MNHEY and CDR2 SMNVEV (reference sequence). CDR3 nucleotides: TGTGCCAGCAGCCTGTCAGCTAACTATGGCTACACCTTC. Protein product: CASSLSANYGYTF.